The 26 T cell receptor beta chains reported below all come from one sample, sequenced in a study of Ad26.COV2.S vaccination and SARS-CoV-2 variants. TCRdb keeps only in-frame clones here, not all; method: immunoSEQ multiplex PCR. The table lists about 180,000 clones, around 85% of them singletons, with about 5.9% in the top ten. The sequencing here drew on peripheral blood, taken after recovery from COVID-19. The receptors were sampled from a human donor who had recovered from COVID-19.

The CDR3: CASSLDGGQTDTQYF. CDR3 coding DNA: TGTGCCAGCAGCTTAGATGGGGGGCAAACAGATACGCAGTATTTT. The chain links TRBV11-3 to TRBJ2-3, with D possibly being TRBD1 or TRBD2 (6 bases each). Germline CDR1 is SGHNT and CDR2 is YENEEA. This CDR3 spans 15 amino acids. The V end lost 0 bases, the J end lost 3 bases, and 10 bases lay between the germline ends.

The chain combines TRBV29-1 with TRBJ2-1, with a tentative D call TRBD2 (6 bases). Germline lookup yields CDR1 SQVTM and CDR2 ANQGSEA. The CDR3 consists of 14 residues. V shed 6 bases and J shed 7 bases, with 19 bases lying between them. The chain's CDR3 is CSVFGSQGYNEQFF. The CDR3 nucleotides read TGCAGCGTATTCGGGAGTCAAGGATATAATGAGCAGTTCTTC.

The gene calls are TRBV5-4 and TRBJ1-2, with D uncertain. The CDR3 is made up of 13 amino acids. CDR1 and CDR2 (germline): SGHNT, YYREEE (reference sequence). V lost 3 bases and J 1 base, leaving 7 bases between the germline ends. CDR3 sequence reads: CASSYRINYGYTF. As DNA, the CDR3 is TGTGCCAGCAGCTATAGGATTAACTATGGCTACACCTTC.

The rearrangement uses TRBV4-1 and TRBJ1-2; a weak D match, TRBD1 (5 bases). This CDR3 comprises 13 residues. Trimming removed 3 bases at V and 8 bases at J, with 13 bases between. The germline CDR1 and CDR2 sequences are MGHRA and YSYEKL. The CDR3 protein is CASSQGTTFGYTF. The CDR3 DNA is TGCGCCAGCAGCCAGGGGACTACTTTCGGCTACACCTTC.

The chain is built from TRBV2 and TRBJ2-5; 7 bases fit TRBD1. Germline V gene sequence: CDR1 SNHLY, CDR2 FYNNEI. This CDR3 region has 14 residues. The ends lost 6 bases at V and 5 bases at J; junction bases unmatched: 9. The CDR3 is CASSLPGQLETQYF. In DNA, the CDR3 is TGTGCCAGCAGCCTACCGGGACAGCTGGAGACCCAGTACTTC.

DNA for the CDR3: TGTGCCACCAGTGATTATTTGACTAGCGACCGAGAGACCCAGTACTTC. It yields the protein CATSDYLTSDRETQYF. The V call is TRBV24-1, the J call TRBJ2-5; 8 bases agree with TRBD2. Germline CDR1 is KGHDR and CDR2 is SFDVKD. With V trimmed by 2 bases and J by 4 bases, 8 bases remained unmatched. CDR3 length: 16 residues.

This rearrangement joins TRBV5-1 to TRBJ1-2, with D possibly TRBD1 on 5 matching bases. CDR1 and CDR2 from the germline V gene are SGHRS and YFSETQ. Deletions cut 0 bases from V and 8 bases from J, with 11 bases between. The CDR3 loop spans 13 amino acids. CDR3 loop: CASSLEGADGYTF. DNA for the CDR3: TGCGCCAGCAGCTTGGAAGGGGCCGACGGCTACACCTTC.

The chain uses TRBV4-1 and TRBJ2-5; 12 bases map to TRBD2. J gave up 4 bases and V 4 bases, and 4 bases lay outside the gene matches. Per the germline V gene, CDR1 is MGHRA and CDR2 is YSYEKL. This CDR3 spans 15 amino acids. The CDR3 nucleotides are TGCGCCAGCAGCCCGCTAGCGGGAGGGGCAGAGACCCAGTACTTC. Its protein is CASSPLAGGAETQYF.

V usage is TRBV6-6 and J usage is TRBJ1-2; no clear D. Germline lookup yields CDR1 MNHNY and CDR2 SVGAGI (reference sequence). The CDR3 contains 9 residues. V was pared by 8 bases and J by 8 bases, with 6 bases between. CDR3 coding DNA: TGTGCCAGCGGTGACGGCTACACCTTC. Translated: CASGDGYTF.

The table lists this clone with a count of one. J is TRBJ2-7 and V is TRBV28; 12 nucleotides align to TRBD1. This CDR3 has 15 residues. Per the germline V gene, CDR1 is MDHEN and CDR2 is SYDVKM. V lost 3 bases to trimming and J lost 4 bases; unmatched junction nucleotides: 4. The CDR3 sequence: CASSLGTGGAYEQYF. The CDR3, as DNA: TGTGCCAGCAGTTTGGGGACAGGGGGCGCATACGAGCAGTACTTC.

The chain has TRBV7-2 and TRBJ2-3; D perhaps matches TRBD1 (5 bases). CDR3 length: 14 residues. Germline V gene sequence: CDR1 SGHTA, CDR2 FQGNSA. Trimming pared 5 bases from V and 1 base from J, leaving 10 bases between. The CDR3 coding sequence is TGTGCCAGCAGCCAGCAGACAGGCACAGATACGCAGTATTTT. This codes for CASSQQTGTDTQYF.

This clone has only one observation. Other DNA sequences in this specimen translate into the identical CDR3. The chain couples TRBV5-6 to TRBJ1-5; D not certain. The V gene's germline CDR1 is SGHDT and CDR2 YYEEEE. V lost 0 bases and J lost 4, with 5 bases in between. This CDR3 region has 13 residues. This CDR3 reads CASSLAGNQPQHF. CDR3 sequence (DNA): TGTGCCAGCAGCTTGGCCGGAAATCAGCCCCAGCATTTT. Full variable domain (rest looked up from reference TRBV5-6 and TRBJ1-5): DAGVTQSPTHLIKTRGQQVTLRCSPKSGHDTVSWYQQALGQGPQFIFQYYEEEERQRGNFPDRFSGHQFPNYSSELNVNALLLGDSALYLCASSLAGNQPQHFGDGTRLSIL.

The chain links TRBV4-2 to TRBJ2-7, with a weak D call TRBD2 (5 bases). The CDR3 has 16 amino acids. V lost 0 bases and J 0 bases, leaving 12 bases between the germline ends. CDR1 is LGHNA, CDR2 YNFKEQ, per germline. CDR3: CASSQDRTLTSYEQYF. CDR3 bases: TGTGCCAGCAGCCAAGATAGGACTCTCACCTCCTACGAGCAGTACTTC.

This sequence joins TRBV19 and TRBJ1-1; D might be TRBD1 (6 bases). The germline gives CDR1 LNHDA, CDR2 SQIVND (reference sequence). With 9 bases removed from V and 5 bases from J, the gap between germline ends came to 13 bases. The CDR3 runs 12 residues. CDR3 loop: CASSGTTTEAFF. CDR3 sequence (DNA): TGTGCCAGCTCCGGGACAACAACTGAAGCTTTCTTT.

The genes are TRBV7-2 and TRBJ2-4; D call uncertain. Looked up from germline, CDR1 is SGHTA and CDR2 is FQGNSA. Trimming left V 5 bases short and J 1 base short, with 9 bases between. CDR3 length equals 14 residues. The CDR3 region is CASSPGNAKNIQYF. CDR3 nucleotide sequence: TGTGCCAGCAGCCCCGGTAACGCCAAAAACATTCAGTACTTC.

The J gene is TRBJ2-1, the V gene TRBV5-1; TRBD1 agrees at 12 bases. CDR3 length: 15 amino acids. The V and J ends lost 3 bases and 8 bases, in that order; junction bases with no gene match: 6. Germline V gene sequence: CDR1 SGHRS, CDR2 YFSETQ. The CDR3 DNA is TGCGCCAGCAGCTGGACCGGGACAGGGGGCCATGAGCAGTTCTTC. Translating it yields CASSWTGTGGHEQFF.

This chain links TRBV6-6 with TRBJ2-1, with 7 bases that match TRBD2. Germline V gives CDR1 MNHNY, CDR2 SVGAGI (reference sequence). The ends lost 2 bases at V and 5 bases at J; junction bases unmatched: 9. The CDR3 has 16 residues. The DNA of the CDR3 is TGTGCCAGCAGTTACGGTCCCAGCGGGATAAACAATGAGCAGTTCTTC. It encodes CASSYGPSGINNEQFF.

The CDR3 sequence: CASSLAGQAFDEQFF. Written as DNA, the CDR3 is TGTGCCAGCAGCTTAGCGGGACAGGCCTTCGATGAGCAGTTCTTC. This sequence joins TRBV7-8 and TRBJ2-1, with TRBD1 matching 8 bases. The CDR3 sequence is 15 residues long. The junction had 6 bases not matched to a gene; V was cut back by 0 bases and J by 8 bases. Germline-derived CDR1 and CDR2 are SGHVS and FQNEAQ. Variable domain in full (rest from reference TRBV7-8 and TRBJ2-1): GAGVSQSPRYKVAKRGQDVALRCDPISGHVSLFWYQQALGQGPEFLTYFQNEAQLDKSGLPSDRFFAERPEGSVSTLKIQRTQQEDSAVYLCASSLAGQAFDEQFFGPGTRLTVL.

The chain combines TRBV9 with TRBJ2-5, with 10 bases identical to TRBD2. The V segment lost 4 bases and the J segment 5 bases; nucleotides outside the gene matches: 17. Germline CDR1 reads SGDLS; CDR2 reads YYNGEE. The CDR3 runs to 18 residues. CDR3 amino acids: CASSPTLSSGGSVETQYF. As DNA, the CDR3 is TGTGCCAGCAGCCCGACGTTATCTAGCGGGGGTTCGGTGGAGACCCAGTACTTC.

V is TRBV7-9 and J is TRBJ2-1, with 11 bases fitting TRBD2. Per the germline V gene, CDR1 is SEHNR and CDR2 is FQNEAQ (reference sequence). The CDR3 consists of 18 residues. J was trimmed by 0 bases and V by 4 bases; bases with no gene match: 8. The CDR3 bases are TGTGCCAGCAGCTCCGGGACTAGCGGAGCTAGCTCCTACAATGAGCAGTTCTTC. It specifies CASSSGTSGASSYNEQFF.

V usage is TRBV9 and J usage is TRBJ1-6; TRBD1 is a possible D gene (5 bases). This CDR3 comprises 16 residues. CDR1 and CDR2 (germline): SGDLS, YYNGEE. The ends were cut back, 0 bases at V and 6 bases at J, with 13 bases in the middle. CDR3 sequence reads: CASSVEGTPLNSPLHF. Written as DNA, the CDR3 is TGTGCCAGCAGCGTAGAAGGGACCCCCCTTAATTCACCCCTCCACTTT.

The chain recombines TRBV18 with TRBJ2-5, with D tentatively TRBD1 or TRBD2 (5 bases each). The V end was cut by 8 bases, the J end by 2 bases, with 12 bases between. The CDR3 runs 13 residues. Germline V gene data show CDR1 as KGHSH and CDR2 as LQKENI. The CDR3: CASLRDLQETQYF. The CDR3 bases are TGTGCCAGCCTCCGGGACCTACAAGAGACCCAGTACTTC.

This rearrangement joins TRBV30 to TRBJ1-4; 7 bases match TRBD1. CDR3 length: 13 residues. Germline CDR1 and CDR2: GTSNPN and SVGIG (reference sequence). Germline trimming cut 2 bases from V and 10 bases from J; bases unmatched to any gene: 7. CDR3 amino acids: CAWSSGQDAKLFF. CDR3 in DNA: TGTGCCTGGAGTTCCGGACAGGATGCAAAACTGTTTTTT.

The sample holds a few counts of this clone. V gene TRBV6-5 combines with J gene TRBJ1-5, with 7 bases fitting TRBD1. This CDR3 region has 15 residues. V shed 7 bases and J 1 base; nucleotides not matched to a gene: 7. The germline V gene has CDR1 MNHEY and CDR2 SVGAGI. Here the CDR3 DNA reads TGTGCCAGCACACGACAGGGAGGAAGCAATCAGCCCCAGCATTTT. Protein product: CASTRQGGSNQPQHF.

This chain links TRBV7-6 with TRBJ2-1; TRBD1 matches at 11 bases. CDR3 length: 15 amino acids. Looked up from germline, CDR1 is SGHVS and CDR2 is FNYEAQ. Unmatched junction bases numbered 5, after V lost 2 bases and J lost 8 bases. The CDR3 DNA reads TGTGCCAGCAGCTTAATGGGACAGGGGGTCGATGAGCAGTTCTTC. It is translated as CASSLMGQGVDEQFF.

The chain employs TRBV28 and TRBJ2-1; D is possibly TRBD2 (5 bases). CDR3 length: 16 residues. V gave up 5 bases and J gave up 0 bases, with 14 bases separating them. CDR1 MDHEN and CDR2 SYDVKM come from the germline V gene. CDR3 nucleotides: TGTGCCAGCAGTCCCGACGGGATGGGCTCCTACAATGAGCAGTTCTTC. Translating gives CASSPDGMGSYNEQFF. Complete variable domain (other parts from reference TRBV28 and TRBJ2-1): DVKVTQSSRYLVKRTGEKVFLECVQDMDHENMFWYRQDPGLGLRLIYFSYDVKMKEKGDIPEGYSVSREKKERFSLILESASTNQTSMYLCASSPDGMGSYNEQFFGPGTRLTVL.